The 5 T cell receptor beta chains given below trace back to one sample, sequenced in a study of early T cells in non-severe SARS-CoV-2 infection. TCRdb reanalysed the 5' RACE reads using MiXCR and keeps one entry per CDR3 protein. Of under 70,000 distinct CDR3 sequences detected, around 13% appear once; the ten largest clones hold about a tenth. Source: whole blood, taken at baseline. These receptors originate from an adult who was a healthcare worker with PCR-confirmed SARS-CoV-2 infection or an uninfected control (not recorded which).

CDR3 region: CASSEALDGYEQYF. The CDR3 DNA reads as TGTGCCAGCAGTGAAGCGCTAGATGGGTACGAGCAGTACTTC. The chain couples TRBV6-1 to TRBJ2-7, with D uncertain. The CDR3 has 14 amino acids. Trimming took 0 bases from V and 4 from J, leaving 10 bases between them. Germline V gene sequence: CDR1 MNHNS, CDR2 SASEGT.

The gene calls are TRBV4-1 and TRBJ2-2; 8 bases match TRBD1. This CDR3 has 15 residues. With V trimmed by 1 base and J by 6 bases, 4 bases remained unmatched. The germline CDR1 and CDR2 sequences are MGHRA and YSYEKL. This CDR3 reads CASSQAPQGAGELFF. The CDR3 DNA sequence: TGCGCCAGCAGCCAAGCACCACAGGGGGCCGGGGAGCTGTTTTTT.

There are many counts of this clonotype. The chain has TRBV10-3 and TRBJ1-2, with unresolved D. Germline V gene lookup returns CDR1 ENHRY and CDR2 SYGVKD. The CDR3 runs 13 residues. Trimming removed 0 bases from V and 6 bases from J, with 8 bases in between. CDR3 in amino acids: CAISESLSHGYTF. CDR3 in DNA: TGTGCCATCAGTGAGTCGTTGTCCCATGGCTACACCTTC.

This clonotype was counted at least ten times. This sequence joins TRBV24-1 and TRBJ2-5; D remains unclear. CDR3 length: 15 amino acids. Trimming shortened V by 4 bases and J by 1 base, and 12 bases separated the two germline ends. CDR1 is KGHDR, CDR2 SFDVKD, per germline. CDR3 in amino acids: CATSEGRRFQETQYF. CDR3 in DNA: TGTGCCACCAGTGAAGGTCGACGGTTCCAAGAGACCCAGTACTTC.

The rearrangement joins TRBV5-6 to TRBJ1-2; D may be TRBD1 (6 bases). Per germline, CDR1 SGHDT and CDR2 YYEEEE. The CDR3 is made up of 14 amino acids. Trimming cost V 2 bases and J 8 bases, with 16 bases left between them. CDR3 amino acids: CASSFPGGPQGYTF. As DNA, the CDR3 is TGTGCCAGCAGCTTCCCCGGGGGGCCTCAAGGCTACACCTTC. Based on the CDR3 plus reference TRBV5-6 and TRBJ1-2, the full variable domain is DAGVTQSPTHLIKTRGQQVTLRCSPKSGHDTVSWYQQALGQGPQFIFQYYEEEERQRGNFPDRFSGHQFPNYSSELNVNALLLGDSALYLCASSFPGGPQGYTFGSGTRLTVV.